This TCR beta chain emerged from a study of cytomegalovirus exposure and HLA in healthy donors. General study results and limits: Reports credit the classifier with highly specific, highly sensitive diagnosis of cytomegalovirus status.

Germline assignment: CDR1 SGHVS and CDR2 FNYEAQ. CDR3 length: 18 residues. The PCR had 60 Vbeta and 13 Jbeta primers. Under the authors' procedure: Later, tens of millions of unique TCR beta chains were counted in an analysis, and approximately 10 million of them were shared. Generated by immunoSEQ multiplex PCR, the TCRdb table keeps only in-frame clones and is missing some. D and trimming were read from the DNA, whereas the V and J calls and clone size are those reported in that table. Seen here are about 130,000 clones, approximately 85% observed once, and the top ten hold 8.1%. On this clone itself: Its specificity is unknown. An end of the junction does not agree with germline; a read error may underlie this.

What was sequenced was PBMCs. This sequence joins TRBV7-6 and TRBJ2-1; tentatively, D is TRBD2 (6 bases). The clonotype originates from a woman aged 45-65 years in good health and CMV-seropositive. The CDR3 coding sequence is TGTGCCAGCAGCCCCCGGCCCGGGACTTCCCTGGTGTACAGTGAGCAGTTCTTC. Protein: CASSPRPGTSLVYSEQFF. Full variable domain (missing parts from reference TRBV7-6 and TRBJ2-1): GAGVSQSPRYKVTKRGQDVALRCDPISGHVSLYWYRQALGQGPEFLTYFNYEAQQDKSGLPNDRFSAERPEGSISTLTIQRTEQRDSAMYRCASSPRPGTSLVYSEQFFGPGTRLTVL.